This T cell receptor beta chain was obtained from a study of cytomegalovirus exposure and HLA in healthy donors. Study results and caveats: Researchers reported that three CMV-associated chains were confirmed in vitro as CMV antigen-specific.

The PCR contained 60 Vbeta and 13 Jbeta primers. Method: immunoSEQ multiplex PCR; TCRdb's copy keeps in-frame clones and lacks some. The sample lists over 70,000 clones; approximately 69% were seen once. The ends lost 6 bases at V and 6 bases at J; junction bases unmatched: 13. CDR3 length equals 16 residues. CDR1 and CDR2 from the germline V gene are LNHDA and SQIVND (reference sequence). This clone was picked up a small number of times. Its antigen is not known. The TCR originated in a woman in her fifties or sixties in good health and CMV-seropositive. The V and J genes are TRBV19 and TRBJ1-5, with 8 bases aligning to TRBD1. Source material: PBMCs. CDR3 coding DNA: TGTGCCAGTAGCATTCAGGGGGCCCAGGTCAGTCAGCCCCAGCATTTT. Translating gives CASSIQGAQVSQPQHF.